Below, 22 T cell receptor beta chains from the same sample are listed, as sequenced in a study of blood T cell repertoires in COVID-19. Only in-frame clones appear in the TCRdb table, and some are missing; sequencing was by immunoSEQ multiplex PCR. The repertoire includes around 310,000 clones, 90% of them detected once, and roughly 1% sits in the top ten. What was sequenced was peripheral blood. The receptor source for this set is a woman in her forties with COVID-19, enrolled during active disease.

The chain couples TRBV7-8 to TRBJ2-3; D may be TRBD1 (6 bases). Per germline, CDR1 SGHVS and CDR2 FQNEAQ. This CDR3 spans 14 amino acids. Trimming left V 4 bases short and J 4 bases short, with 12 bases between. The CDR3 DNA reads as TGTGCCAGCAGCTCGCCAGGGGTGGCAGATACGCAGTATTTT. Translated: CASSSPGVADTQYF.

CDR3 DNA: TGTGCCAGCAGCATGGAGCGGGCGGGAGCTCCTCATGAGCAGTTCTTC. Amino acids: CASSMERAGAPHEQFF. The gene calls are TRBV7-8 and TRBJ2-1; 7 bases match TRBD2. Germline V gives CDR1 SGHVS, CDR2 FQNEAQ. This CDR3 is built from 16 residues. The V and J ends lost 5 bases and 8 bases, in that order; junction bases with no gene match: 15.

The chain uses TRBV4-3 and TRBJ1-3; 8 bases map to TRBD1. Germline V CDR1 and CDR2: LGHNA, YSLEER. Germline trimming cut 3 bases from V and 3 bases from J; bases unmatched to any gene: 7. The CDR3 covers 16 residues. CDR3 region: CASSQFQGARGNTIYF. In DNA form, the CDR3 reads TGCGCCAGCAGCCAGTTTCAGGGGGCGCGTGGAAACACCATATATTTT.

This chain uses TRBV5-1 with TRBJ2-5, with TRBD1 matching 8 bases. Trimming at V came to 1 base and at J to 3 bases, leaving 8 bases not matched to a gene. Germline values: CDR1 SGHRS, CDR2 YFSETQ. The CDR3 runs 16 residues. The CDR3: CASSLTLTGQEETQYF. In DNA form, the CDR3 reads TGCGCCAGCAGCTTGACACTCACGGGACAGGAAGAGACCCAGTACTTC.

This rearrangement joins TRBV7-2 to TRBJ2-1, with D unclear. CDR1 is SGHTA and CDR2 is FQGNSA in the germline V gene. This CDR3 contains 15 residues. V lost 0 bases to trimming and J lost 0 bases, with 6 bases between them. CDR3 loop: CASSLAQSSYNEQFF. The CDR3 nucleotides are TGTGCCAGCAGCTTAGCGCAGTCCTCCTACAATGAGCAGTTCTTC.

Concerning this clone itself: Other DNA variants within this sample encode the same CDR3. V and J are TRBV27 and TRBJ1-1; perhaps TRBD1 as D (5 bases). Germline CDR1 and CDR2: MNHEY and SMNVEV (reference sequence). The CDR3 has 13 amino acids. V dropped 8 bases and J dropped 1 base, with 11 bases sitting between them. The CDR3 reads CASSWGGNTEAFF. As DNA, the CDR3 is TGTGCCAGCTCCTGGGGGGGGAACACTGAAGCTTTCTTT.

This CDR3 reads CASRAQGRHPLVYTEAFF. In DNA form, the CDR3 reads TGTGCCAGCAGAGCTCAGGGGCGCCACCCCCTGGTGTACACTGAAGCTTTCTTT. This chain connects TRBV28 to TRBJ1-1, with D possibly matching TRBD1 (6 bases). Germline CDR1 reads MDHEN; CDR2 reads SYDVKM. CDR3 length: 18 amino acids. V lost 6 bases and J 3 bases, leaving 26 bases between the germline ends.

The V and J genes are TRBV5-6 and TRBJ2-3; TRBD1 matches 7 bases. The CDR3 covers 15 residues. Germline loops: CDR1 SGHDT, CDR2 YYEEEE. V lost 0 bases, J lost 0 bases, and 1 base stayed unmatched. CDR3 in DNA: TGTGCCAGCAGCTTGGACAGGGGAAGCACAGATACGCAGTATTTT. Translating gives CASSLDRGSTDTQYF. Combining the CDR3 with reference TRBV5-6 and TRBJ2-3 gives the whole variable domain DAGVTQSPTHLIKTRGQQVTLRCSPKSGHDTVSWYQQALGQGPQFIFQYYEEEERQRGNFPDRFSGHQFPNYSSELNVNALLLGDSALYLCASSLDRGSTDTQYFGPGTRLTVL.

On this clone: Other DNA sequences from this sample encode an identical CDR3 as well. This chain joins TRBV27 and TRBJ1-1; unclear D gene. Trimming stripped 3 bases from V and 0 bases from J, with 5 bases between. This CDR3 comprises 13 residues. CDR1 and CDR2 (germline): MNHEY, SMNVEV (reference sequence). In DNA, the CDR3 is TGTGCCAGCAGTTTCCGTGTGAACACTGAAGCTTTCTTT. This gives the protein CASSFRVNTEAFF.

The table lists this clone with a few counts. The rearrangement joins TRBV11-2 to TRBJ2-7, with D tentatively TRBD2 (7 bases). CDR3 length equals 17 residues. CDR1 is SGHAT and CDR2 is FQNNGV in the germline V gene. V was cut by 2 bases and J by 1 base, with 18 bases left in between. The CDR3 nucleotides are TGTGCCAGCAGCTTATTAATAGGCAGGGGAGGGTCCTACGAGCAGTACTTC. It is translated as CASSLLIGRGGSYEQYF. Full variable domain (remainder filled in from reference TRBV11-2 and TRBJ2-7): EAGVAQSPRYKIIEKRQSVAFWCNPISGHATLYWYQQILGQGPKLLIQFQNNGVVDDSQLPKDRFSAERLKGVDSTLKIQPAKLEDSAVYLCASSLLIGRGGSYEQYFGPGTRLTVT.

The genes are TRBV27 and TRBJ1-5, with D unresolved. This CDR3 contains 15 residues. Germline lookup yields CDR1 MNHEY and CDR2 SMNVEV (reference sequence). Trimming cost V 5 bases and J 2 bases, with 13 bases left between them. Here the CDR3 reads CASSPGALGNQPQHF. CDR3 DNA sequence: TGTGCCAGCAGTCCGGGTGCCCTGGGCAATCAGCCCCAGCATTTT.

This rearrangement joins TRBV7-2 to TRBJ2-1; TRBD1 agrees at 9 bases. The CDR3 runs to 15 residues. The J segment lost 4 bases and the V segment lost 2 bases, leaving 3 bases of the junction unmatched. Germline-derived CDR1 and CDR2 are SGHTA and FQGNSA. The CDR3 is CASSLNRGRYNEQFF. The CDR3 DNA reads TGTGCCAGCAGCTTAAACAGGGGGCGTTACAATGAGCAGTTCTTC.

This clone was seen a few times. DNA for the CDR3: TGTGCCAGTAGTAGGAGCCGGGACACCTACGAGCAGTACTTC. Translating it yields CASSRSRDTYEQYF. This chain uses TRBV19 with TRBJ2-7; a weak D match, TRBD1 (6 bases). The germline V gene has CDR1 LNHDA and CDR2 SQIVND (reference sequence). V lost 4 bases, J lost 2 bases, and 12 bases lay in between. The CDR3 extends over 14 amino acids.

The chain joins TRBV6-5 to TRBJ1-2, with unresolved D. The V end was cut by 7 bases, the J end by 8 bases, with 23 bases between. Germline assignment: CDR1 MNHEY and CDR2 SVGAGI. This CDR3 has 15 residues. CDR3 in DNA: TGTGCCAGCATGACCGGTAACCGATGGGCGGGCGGCTACACCTTC. Amino acids: CASMTGNRWAGGYTF.

The chain employs TRBV6-6 and TRBJ2-7; the D gene is possibly TRBD1 (6 bases). Per germline, CDR1 MNHNY and CDR2 SVGAGI (reference sequence). V lost 7 bases and J lost 5, with 21 bases in between. The CDR3 totals 15 residues. In DNA, the CDR3 is TGTGCCAGCACTGACTCCGGGACAAGGGGCAACGAGCAGTACTTC. The encoded protein is CASTDSGTRGNEQYF.

This sequence joins TRBV19 and TRBJ2-2; D may be TRBD2 (5 bases). Germline V lookup: CDR1 LNHDA, CDR2 SQIVND (reference sequence). Trimming removed 0 bases at V and 5 bases at J, with 7 bases between. The CDR3 runs to 14 residues. CDR3 DNA: TGTGCCAGTAGTATAGACGCGGGTACCGGGGAGCTGTTTTTT. Translating gives CASSIDAGTGELFF.

To note about this clone: This sample also contains other DNA sequences that code for the same CDR3. The genes are TRBV18 and TRBJ1-2; 9 bases map to TRBD1. V was pared by 6 bases and J by 6 bases, with 5 bases of the junction left unmatched. The CDR3 spans 13 residues. In germline, CDR1 is KGHSH, CDR2 LQKENI. CDR3 bases: TGTGCCAGCTCTCATGACAGGGGGAATGGCTACACCTTC. Its protein product is CASSHDRGNGYTF.

The chain links TRBV7-3 to TRBJ2-6; 12 nucleotides match TRBD1. Per germline, CDR1 SGHTA and CDR2 FQGTGA. V was clipped by 5 bases and J by 3 bases; unmatched bases: 8. The CDR3 loop spans 18 amino acids. The CDR3 here is CASSRPGQGAGGANVLTF. In DNA, the CDR3 is TGTGCCAGCAGCCGTCCGGGACAGGGGGCTGGTGGGGCCAACGTCCTGACTTTC.

The chain combines TRBV28 with TRBJ1-5; maybe TRBD1 (5 bases). The CDR3 spans 14 residues. Germline CDR1 is MDHEN and CDR2 is SYDVKM. V was trimmed by 3 bases and J by 7 bases, leaving 13 bases between them. The CDR3 loop is CASSFRGSNQPQHF. DNA for the CDR3: TGTGCCAGCAGTTTTAGGGGTAGTAACCAGCCCCAGCATTTT.

This clone appeared a single time. The chain links TRBV4-2 to TRBJ2-1; maybe TRBD1 (5 bases). CDR3 length: 15 residues. The V end lost 0 bases, the J end lost 5 bases, and 11 bases lay between the germline ends. The germline gives CDR1 LGHNA, CDR2 YNFKEQ. CDR3 nucleotides: TGTGCCAGCAGCCAAGATAGGACATCTAACAATGAGCAGTTCTTC. Its translation is CASSQDRTSNNEQFF.

The chain employs TRBV19 and TRBJ1-3; the D gene is possibly TRBD1 (6 bases). CDR3 size: 15 residues. V was shortened by 6 bases and J by 0 bases, with 12 bases between the two germline ends. CDR1 LNHDA and CDR2 SQIVND come from the germline V gene (reference sequence). The CDR3 protein is CASSNDRISGNTIYF. The DNA of the CDR3 is TGTGCCAGTAGCAACGACAGGATCTCTGGAAACACCATATATTTT.

The V call is TRBV12-3 or TRBV12-4, the J call TRBJ2-5; D unclear. The CDR3 has 12 amino acids. The V end lost 8 bases, the J end lost 2 bases, and 9 bases lay between the germline ends. The DNA for the CDR3 is TGTGCCAGCCGCCTACGGCAAGAGACCCAGTACTTC. This translates into CASRLRQETQYF.